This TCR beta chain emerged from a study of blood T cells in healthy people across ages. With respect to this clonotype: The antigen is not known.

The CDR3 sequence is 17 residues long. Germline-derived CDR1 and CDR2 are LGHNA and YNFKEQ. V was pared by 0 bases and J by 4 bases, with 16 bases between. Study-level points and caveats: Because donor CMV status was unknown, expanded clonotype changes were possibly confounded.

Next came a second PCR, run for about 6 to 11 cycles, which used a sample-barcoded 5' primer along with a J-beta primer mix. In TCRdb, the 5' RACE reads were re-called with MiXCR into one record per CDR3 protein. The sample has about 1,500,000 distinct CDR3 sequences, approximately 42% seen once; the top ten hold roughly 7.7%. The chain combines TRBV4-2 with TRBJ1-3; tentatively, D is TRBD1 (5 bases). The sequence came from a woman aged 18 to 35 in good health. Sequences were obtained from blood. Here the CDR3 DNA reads TGTGCCAGCAGCCAAGATCCCGGGGGATATGGAGGAAACACCATATATTTT. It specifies CASSQDPGGYGGNTIYF.